The TCR beta chain under discussion was sequenced for a study of regulatory T cells in long-lasting Graves disease. Overall study: Graves' patients diagnosed newly had used antithyroid drugs under 3 months.

The sample's time point: newly diagnosed GD, antithyroid drugs for less than 3 months. PBMC RNA served as the TCR library source. As regards this clonotype: One junction end does not reproduce the germline sequence, and a read error may be involved.

The CDR3 runs to 14 residues. Germline-derived CDR1 and CDR2 are SGHVS and FQNEAQ. The authors built TCR beta libraries using iRepertoire HTBI primers and Arm-PCR of CDR3 regions. TCRdb called the multiplex PCR reads again in MiXCR, with one record for every CDR3 protein. Among roughly 510,000 distinct CDR3 sequences, 15% to 20% were seen once, and the ten largest hold around 13%. This sample also appeared in a second study, on T cells in Graves' hyperthyroidism and ophthalmopathy. From that second work: Patients were excluded for uncontrolled infection, other autoimmune disease, pregnancy or lactation. HTBI primers were the set used in a first-round RT-PCR of the TCR CDR3. Researchers found most expanded thyroid clonotypes above 0.001 in blood as well.

The sample here was peripheral blood mononuclear cells (PBMCs), taken at new diagnosis, from a patient treated with antithyroid drugs. The chain is built from TRBV7-8 and TRBJ1-4, with D hard to call. The origin of this receptor is a man aged 18 to 35 with Graves disease. CDR3 protein: CACSFRDNNEKLFF. For the CDR3, the DNA is TGTGCCTGCAGCTTTAGGGATAATAATGAAAAACTGTTTTTT. Filled out from reference TRBV7-8 and TRBJ1-4, the complete variable domain reads GAGVSQSPRYKVAKRGQDVALRCDPISGHVSLFWYQQALGQGPEFLTYFQNEAQLDKSGLPSDRFFAERPEGSVSTLKIQRTQQEDSAVYLCACSFRDNNEKLFFGSGTQLSVL.